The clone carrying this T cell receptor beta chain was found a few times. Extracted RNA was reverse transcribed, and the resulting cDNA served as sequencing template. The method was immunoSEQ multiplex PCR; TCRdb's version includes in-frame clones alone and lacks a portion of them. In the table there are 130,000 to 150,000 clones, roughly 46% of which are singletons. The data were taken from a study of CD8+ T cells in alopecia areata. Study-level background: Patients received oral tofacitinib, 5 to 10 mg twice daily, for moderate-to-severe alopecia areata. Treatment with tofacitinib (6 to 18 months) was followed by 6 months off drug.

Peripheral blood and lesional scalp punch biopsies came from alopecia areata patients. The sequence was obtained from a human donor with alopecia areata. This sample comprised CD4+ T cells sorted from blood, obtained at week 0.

DNA of the CDR3: TGCAGCGTTGAGAAGGGTTTGACAGATACGCAGTATTTT. This sequence encodes CSVEKGLTDTQYF. The chain has TRBV29-1 and TRBJ2-3, with no clear D. V lost 3 bases and J 3 bases, leaving 10 bases between the germline ends. The CDR3 loop spans 13 amino acids. Germline lookup yields CDR1 SQVTM and CDR2 ANQGSEA.